Given below is one T cell receptor (beta chain) in context. The antigen is unknown. Each single cDNA molecule received a unique molecular identifier. TCRdb called the 5' RACE reads again in MiXCR, with one record for every CDR3 protein. The sample records about 99,000 distinct CDR3 sequences, around 17% being singletons. The sample comes from a study of early T cells in non-severe SARS-CoV-2 infection. Across the study: With bulk RNA from unsorted whole blood as input, sequencing yielded unpaired chains.

The germline V gene encodes CDR1 SQVTM and CDR2 ANQGSEA. V lost 6 bases and J lost 1, with 9 bases in between. The CDR3 length is 12 residues. Study-wide findings and caveats: VDJdb-based matching was biased toward anti-spike CD8 responses and missed private and CD4 specificities.

The chain recombines TRBV29-1 with TRBJ2-5; D not resolved. The source is an adult who was a healthcare worker with PCR-confirmed SARS-CoV-2 infection or an uninfected control (not recorded which). The sequenced sample was whole blood. For the CDR3, the DNA is TGCAGCGTCCAAGGTATCCAAGAGACCCAGTACTTC. Encoded protein: CSVQGIQETQYF. Full variable domain (remainder filled in from reference TRBV29-1 and TRBJ2-5): SAVISQKPSRDICQRGTSLTIQCQVDSQVTMMFWYRQQPGQSLTLIATANQGSEATYESGFVIDKFPISRPNLTFSTLTVSNMSPEDSSIYLCSVQGIQETQYFGPGTRLLVL.